This entry describes one T cell receptor (beta chain). Its matching antigen is unknown. When replicate PCRs were run on sorted subsets, they used 150 to 250 ng DNA, some 30,000 T cell genomes. The protocol was immunoSEQ multiplex PCR, while the TCRdb copy is restricted to in-frame clones and leaves out a portion. The table shows roughly 1,500,000 clones, with around 98% occurring only once. The source of the sample is a study of shared clonotypes between healthy human individuals. Germline assignment: CDR1 LNHDA and CDR2 SQIVND (reference sequence). V lost 3 bases to trimming and J lost 3 bases; unmatched junction nucleotides: 3. There are 16 residues in the CDR3. Overall study results and limits: Rarefaction showed that sequencing of sorted subsets was incomplete (despite large depth). It was the non-shared clonotypes that had lower generation probabilities than clonotypes shared by all four donors.

The sequenced material came from naive CD4+ T cells sorted from blood. The subset was: CD45RA+ positively selected. The V and J genes are TRBV19 and TRBJ1-5; 12 bases fit TRBD1. The clonotype was recovered from a man aged 25-40 years in good health. The chain's CDR3 is CASSIRGQGANQPQHF. Here the CDR3 DNA reads TGTGCCAGTAGTATCAGGGGACAGGGGGCCAATCAGCCCCAGCATTTT.